This T cell receptor (beta chain) was recovered during a study of CD8 T cells in Susac syndrome. About 0.45 to 1 ug RNA was reverse transcribed with random hexamers. TCRdb re-analysed the immunoSEQ multiplex PCR reads in MiXCR, keeping a single row per CDR3 protein. The sample holds 160,000 or so distinct CDR3 sequences; 92% are singletons and the top ten take 0.065% to 0.085%. CDR1 and CDR2 (germline): LGHNA, YNFKEQ. Trimming left V 0 bases short and J 4 bases short, with 10 bases between. The CDR3 has 15 amino acids. This receptor was identified in a human donor in good health. The sequenced material came from CD4+ T cells from PBMCs. The chain couples TRBV4-2 to TRBJ1-5; D is uncertain. CDR3: CASSQDRDGNQPQHF. The DNA for the CDR3 is TGTGCCAGCAGCCAAGATCGAGATGGGAATCAGCCCCAGCATTTT.